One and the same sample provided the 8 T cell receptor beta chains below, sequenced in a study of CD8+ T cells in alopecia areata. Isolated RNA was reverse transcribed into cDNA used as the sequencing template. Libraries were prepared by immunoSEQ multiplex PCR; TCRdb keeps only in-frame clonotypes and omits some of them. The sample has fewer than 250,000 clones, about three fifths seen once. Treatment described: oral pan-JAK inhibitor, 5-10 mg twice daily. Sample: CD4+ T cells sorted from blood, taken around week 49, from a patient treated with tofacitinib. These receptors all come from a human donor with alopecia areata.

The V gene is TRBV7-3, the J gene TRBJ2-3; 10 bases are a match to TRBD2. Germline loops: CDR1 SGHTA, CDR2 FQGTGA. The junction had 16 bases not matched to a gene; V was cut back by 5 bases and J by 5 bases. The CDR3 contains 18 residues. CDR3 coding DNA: TGTGCCAGCAGCCCCATCACAAGAGCGGGGGGGCCAGGAGATACGCAGTATTTT. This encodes CASSPITRAGGPGDTQYF.

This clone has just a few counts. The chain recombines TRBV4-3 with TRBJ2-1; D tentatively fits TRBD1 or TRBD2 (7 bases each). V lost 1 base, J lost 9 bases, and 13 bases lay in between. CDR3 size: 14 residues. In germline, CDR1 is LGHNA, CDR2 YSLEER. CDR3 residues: CASSQGQGEGEQFF. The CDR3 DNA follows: TGCGCCAGCAGCCAAGGGCAGGGGGAGGGTGAGCAGTTCTTC.

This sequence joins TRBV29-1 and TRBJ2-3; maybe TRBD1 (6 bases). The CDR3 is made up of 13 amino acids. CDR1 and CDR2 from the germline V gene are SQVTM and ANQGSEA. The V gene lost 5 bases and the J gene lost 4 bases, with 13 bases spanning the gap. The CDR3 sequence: CSVSGTTADTQYF. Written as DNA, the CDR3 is TGCAGCGTTTCCGGGACAACAGCAGATACGCAGTATTTT.

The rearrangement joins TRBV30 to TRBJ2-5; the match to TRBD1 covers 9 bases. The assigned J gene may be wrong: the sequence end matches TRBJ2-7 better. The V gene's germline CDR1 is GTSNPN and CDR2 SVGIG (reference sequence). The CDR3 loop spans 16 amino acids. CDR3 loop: CAWSVVGQGSVGEQYF. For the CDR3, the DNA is TGTGCCTGGAGTGTAGTCGGACAGGGGTCTGTGGGCGAGCAGTACTTC.

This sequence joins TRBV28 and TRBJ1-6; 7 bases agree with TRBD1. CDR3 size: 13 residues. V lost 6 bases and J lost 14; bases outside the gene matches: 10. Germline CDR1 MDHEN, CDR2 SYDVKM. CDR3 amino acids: CASRGTASESLHF. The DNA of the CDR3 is TGTGCCAGCAGGGGGACAGCCTCCGAATCCCTCCACTTT.

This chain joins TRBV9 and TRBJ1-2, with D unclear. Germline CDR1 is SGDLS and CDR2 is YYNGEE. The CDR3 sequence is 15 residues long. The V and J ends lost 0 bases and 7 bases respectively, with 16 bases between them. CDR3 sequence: CASSVVEGFSGGYTF. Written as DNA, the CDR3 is TGTGCCAGCAGCGTAGTAGAGGGCTTTAGCGGTGGCTACACCTTC. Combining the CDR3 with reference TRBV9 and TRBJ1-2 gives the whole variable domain DSGVTQTPKHLITATGQRVTLRCSPRSGDLSVYWYQQSLDQGLQFLIQYYNGEERAKGNILERFSAQQFPDLHSELNLSSLELGDSALYFCASSVVEGFSGGYTFGSGTRLTVV.

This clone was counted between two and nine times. DNA of the CDR3: TGTGCCAGCAGCTTAGGAGGACTCCAGTTTTTGAATGAGCAGTTCTTC. Its translation is CASSLGGLQFLNEQFF. V usage is TRBV7-2 and J usage is TRBJ2-1, with D maybe TRBD2 (5 bases). Per the germline V gene, CDR1 is SGHTA and CDR2 is FQGNSA. V gave up 1 base and J gave up 7 bases, with 17 bases separating them. This CDR3 has 16 residues.

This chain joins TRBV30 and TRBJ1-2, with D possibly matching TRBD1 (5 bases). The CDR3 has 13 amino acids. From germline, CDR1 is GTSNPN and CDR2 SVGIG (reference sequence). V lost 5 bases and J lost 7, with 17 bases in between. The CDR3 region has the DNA TGTGCCTGGCTTACGGGACCCGGGAGTGGCTACACCTTC. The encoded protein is CAWLTGPGSGYTF.